This T cell receptor (beta chain) is from a study of T cells in Graves' hyperthyroidism and ophthalmopathy. The study's findings and limits: Blood also contained most expanded thyroid clonotypes above 0.001. A model of 13 V-J pairs discriminated ophthalmopathy from stable hyperthyroidism.

V trimming: 5 bases; J trimming: 2 bases; junction bases outside the gene matches: 3. The CDR3 is 12 amino acids. In germline, CDR1 is DFQATT, CDR2 SNEGSKA (reference sequence). Fresh peripheral blood, 9.5 to 10 ml of it, supplied the PBMCs. This clonotype was seen a handful of times. Its antigen is not known. Amplified regions were TCR beta CDR3 sequences from RNA transcripts. During a first-round RT-PCR of the TCR CDR3, the HTBI primer set was used. Each CDR3 protein is one row after TCRdb ran MiXCR on the multiplex PCR reads. Of some 350,000 distinct CDR3 sequences listed, around 25% are singletons. Material for sequencing was blood. The chain is built from TRBV20-1 and TRBJ2-7; 7 nucleotides align to TRBD1. This TCR was sampled from a man aged 50 to 59 with Graves' hyperthyroidism. The CDR3 DNA sequence: TGCAGTGCTCGGGACAGCCCCTACGAGCAGTACTTC. The encoded protein is CSARDSPYEQYF.